The 10 T cell receptor beta chains below were found in one sample sequenced in a study of T cells after yellow fever vaccination. TCRdb re-called the 5' RACE reads with MiXCR, one entry per CDR3 protein. Of 60,000 or so distinct CDR3 sequences listed, roughly 7.4% are singletons. This specimen was CD8+ T cells sorted from PBMCs, taken on the day of the first yellow fever vaccination. Source of these receptors: a man aged 18-30 years who received the YFV17D yellow fever vaccine.

The sample holds many counts of this clonotype. This chain joins TRBV4-1 and TRBJ2-1; D is tentatively TRBD1 or TRBD2 (5 bases each). Germline CDR1 MGHRA, CDR2 YSYEKL. V lost 4 bases to trimming and J lost 3 bases, with 7 bases between them. The CDR3 is made up of 13 amino acids. This CDR3 is CASSRGFYNEQFF. As DNA, the CDR3 is TGCGCCAGCAGCCGGGGGTTCTACAATGAGCAGTTCTTC.

Remarks on this clonotype: A read error may be the cause here, since a much bigger clone is one base away. The rearrangement joins TRBV4-2 to TRBJ2-1; the D call may be TRBD1 or TRBD2 (5 bases each). This CDR3 has 12 amino acids. V gave up 7 bases and J gave up 13 bases, with 17 bases separating them. Germline V gene lookup returns CDR1 LGHNA and CDR2 YNFKEQ. The CDR3, as DNA: TGTGCCAGCATCCTCGAATTGGGACCCCAGTTCTTC. It yields the protein CASILELGPQFF.

The chain joins TRBV29-1 to TRBJ1-2; 8 bases are a match to TRBD1. Trimming removed 5 bases from V and 5 bases from J; junction bases left unmatched: 7. This CDR3 contains 13 residues. The V gene's germline CDR1 is SQVTM and CDR2 ANQGSEA. CDR3 amino acids: CSVRTGTGYGYTF. As DNA, the CDR3 is TGCAGCGTTCGGACAGGGACGGGGTATGGCTACACCTTC.

This clonotype showed up just a few times. This chain uses TRBV6-2 or TRBV6-3 with TRBJ2-5, with a tentative D call TRBD2 (6 bases). The length of the CDR3 is 15 residues. V lost 7 bases to trimming and J lost 3 bases, with 18 bases between them. Germline CDR1 is MNHEY and CDR2 is SVGEGT. The DNA for the CDR3 is TGTGCCAGCACCCCCAGGGACTTGGTGGAAGAGACCCAGTACTTC. Translated: CASTPRDLVEETQYF.

This clonotype was picked up many times. This chain joins TRBV5-6 and TRBJ2-1, with D uncertain. Per germline, CDR1 SGHDT and CDR2 YYEEEE. V lost 4 bases, J lost 8 bases, and 16 bases lay in between. The CDR3 is made up of 14 amino acids. CDR3 sequence reads: CASSLPGRSDEQFF. CDR3 coding DNA: TGTGCCAGCAGCCTCCCAGGTAGAAGCGATGAGCAGTTCTTC. The whole variable domain, filled in from reference TRBV5-6 and TRBJ2-1, reads DAGVTQSPTHLIKTRGQQVTLRCSPKSGHDTVSWYQQALGQGPQFIFQYYEEEERQRGNFPDRFSGHQFPNYSSELNVNALLLGDSALYLCASSLPGRSDEQFFGPGTRLTVL.

The rearrangement joins TRBV5-1 to TRBJ2-3; no reliable D call. V lost 3 bases and J 2 bases, leaving 13 bases between the germline ends. The CDR3 length is 15 residues. Germline-derived CDR1 and CDR2 are SGHRS and YFSETQ. CDR3 in DNA: TGCGCCAGCAGCTCTTTAGCCTCCCCCACAGATACGCAGTATTTT. It yields the protein CASSSLASPTDTQYF. Full variable domain (missing parts from reference TRBV5-1 and TRBJ2-3): KAGVTQTPRYLIKTRGQQVTLSCSPISGHRSVSWYQQTPGQGLQFLFEYFSETQRNKGNFPGRFSGRQFSNSRSEMNVSTLELGDSALYLCASSSLASPTDTQYFGPGTRLTVL.

In this sample, this clonotype turned up many times. V is TRBV6-7 and J is TRBJ1-6, with no clear D. TRBV6-7 carries the ORF label, with uncertain function. Trimming stripped 1 base from V and 17 bases from J, with 9 bases between. This CDR3 region has 11 residues. The CDR3, as DNA: TGTGCCAGCAGTTACTGGCATGAAATCCACTTT. It yields the protein CASSYWHEIHF.

This clonotype was detected many times. The V call is TRBV9, the J call TRBJ2-2; TRBD2 matches at 13 bases. CDR3 length: 18 residues. With 4 bases clipped from V and 5 bases from J, the junction kept 11 bases outside the gene matches. Germline V lookup: CDR1 SGDLS, CDR2 YYNGEE. The CDR3 region is CASSLNPTSGGPTGELFF. The DNA for the CDR3 is TGTGCCAGCAGCCTAAACCCGACTAGCGGGGGGCCGACCGGGGAGCTGTTTTTT.

This clonotype has a handful of counts. The chain couples TRBV2 to TRBJ2-1; D gene uncertain. The CDR3 consists of 12 residues. Germline CDR1 is SNHLY and CDR2 is FYNNEI. The germline V and J ends were trimmed by 5 bases and 3 bases, with 5 bases remaining between them. Here the CDR3 DNA reads TGTGCCAGCAGTCTCCTCTACAATGAGCAGTTCTTC. The encoded protein is CASSLLYNEQFF.

This clonotype was counted ten times or more. This chain uses TRBV27 with TRBJ1-5; 10 bases are a match to TRBD1. The CDR3 runs to 14 residues. With V trimmed by 6 bases and J by 2 bases, 1 base remained unmatched. Germline CDR1 reads MNHEY; CDR2 reads SMNVEV (reference sequence). The CDR3 DNA is TGTGCCAGCAGCGGGACAGGGGGCAATCAGCCCCAGCATTTT. It is translated as CASSGTGGNQPQHF.